The 10 T cell receptor beta chains listed next were all sequenced from one sample in a study of T cell repertoires in cytomegalovirus infection. Each CDR3 protein is one row after TCRdb ran MiXCR on the reads. This sample has approximately 750,000 distinct CDR3 sequences, with less than 40% found just once. Material: PBMCs. These receptors originate from a human donor in good health (CMV status not recorded). Some clones in this sample may be carry-over from other donors' samples.

The chain is built from TRBV20-1 and TRBJ1-5; TRBD1 matches at 7 bases. Germline loops: CDR1 DFQATT, CDR2 SNEGSKA (reference sequence). CDR3 size: 14 residues. V lost 2 bases to trimming and J lost 5 bases; unmatched junction nucleotides: 6. The CDR3 spells CSARQATGDQPQHF. The CDR3 coding sequence is TGCAGTGCTAGACAGGCCACAGGGGATCAGCCCCAGCATTTT.

The V gene is TRBV5-6, the J gene TRBJ1-1; D gene ambiguous. The V gene lost 0 bases and the J gene lost 7 bases, with 16 bases spanning the gap. Germline V gene sequence: CDR1 SGHDT, CDR2 YYEEEE. This CDR3 has 15 residues. CDR3 residues: CASSLALGGLFEAFF. The CDR3 bases are TGTGCCAGCAGCTTGGCCCTGGGCGGGCTATTTGAAGCTTTCTTT.

This chain joins TRBV12-3 or TRBV12-4 and TRBJ1-1; 10 positions agree with TRBD1. The ends lost 3 bases at V and 11 bases at J; junction bases unmatched: 12. This CDR3 is built from 15 residues. CDR3 loop: CASSFLGQGRFRAFF. CDR3 nucleotide sequence: TGTGCCAGCAGTTTTTTGGGACAGGGGCGTTTCAGGGCTTTCTTT.

The chain has TRBV14 and TRBJ2-4; D is possibly TRBD2 (5 bases). Germline V gene data show CDR1 as SGHDN and CDR2 as FVKESK. The CDR3 has 14 residues. V lost 6 bases and J lost 9, with 18 bases in between. CDR3 nucleotides: TGTGCCAGCAGTTCCGTTGATAGCGATACCATTCAGTACTTC. Translating it yields CASSSVDSDTIQYF.

This clonotype was detected a few times. The V call is TRBV5-4, the J call TRBJ1-6; D perhaps matches TRBD1 (5 bases). V was pared by 0 bases and J by 10 bases, with 14 bases between. Germline CDR1 SGHNT, CDR2 YYREEE (reference sequence). The CDR3 sequence is 15 residues long. DNA for the CDR3: TGTGCCAGCAGCTTGGATAGGGCAGGGAGGTCACCCCTCCACTTT. This encodes CASSLDRAGRSPLHF.

For this clonotype: A much larger clone is a single base away; this may be a read error. The chain recombines TRBV7-2 with TRBJ2-5; 9 bases map to TRBD2. CDR3 length equals 15 residues. The germline CDR1 and CDR2 sequences are SGHTA and FQGNSA. The chain's CDR3 is CAISLSGGMGETQYF. The CDR3 coding sequence is TGTGCCATCAGCTTAAGCGGGGGGATGGGGGAGACCCAGTACTTC.

CDR3 protein: CASSQQPGAGTDTQYF. The CDR3 DNA sequence: TGCGCCAGCAGCCAACAACCGGGCGCAGGCACAGATACGCAGTATTTT. The chain combines TRBV4-1 with TRBJ2-3; D unclear. The CDR3 contains 16 residues. Trimming took 2 bases from V and 1 from J, leaving 13 bases between them. Per germline, CDR1 MGHRA and CDR2 YSYEKL.

This chain joins TRBV15 and TRBJ2-7, with D unresolved. Germline assignment: CDR1 LNHNV and CDR2 YYDKDF (reference sequence). This CDR3 comprises 16 residues. The germline V and J ends were trimmed by 0 bases and 1 base, with 13 bases remaining between them. CDR3 DNA: TGTGCCACCAGCAGAGATCAGTCCCTCGATTCCTACGAGCAGTACTTC. Protein sequence: CATSRDQSLDSYEQYF.

This clonotype has a handful of counts. The genes are TRBV4-1 and TRBJ2-2; D not resolved. Trimming removed 4 bases from V and 3 bases from J, with 12 bases in between. The germline V gene has CDR1 MGHRA and CDR2 YSYEKL. This CDR3 comprises 15 residues. CDR3 bases: TGCGCCAGCAGCCCCGAGGTTGGTTACACCGGGGAGCTGTTTTTT. It codes for CASSPEVGYTGELFF.

This rearrangement joins TRBV29-1 to TRBJ2-7; TRBD1 matches 7 bases. Looked up from germline, CDR1 is SQVTM and CDR2 is ANQGSEA. The V gene end was trimmed by 0 bases and the J gene end by 0 bases; junction bases not matched to a gene: 2. CDR3 length: 14 residues. The chain's CDR3 is CSVEDRDSSYEQYF. The CDR3 nucleotides read TGCAGCGTTGAAGATCGGGACAGCTCCTACGAGCAGTACTTC.